The 22 T cell receptor beta chains given below trace back to one sample, sequenced in a study of T-cell memory formation after mild COVID-19. TCRdb re-analysed the 5' RACE reads in MiXCR, keeping a single row per CDR3 protein. This table holds 400,000 or so distinct CDR3 sequences, 21% found once. Sequenced: PBMCs or a T cell subset sorted from them (not recorded which). These receptors were collected from an adult woman who had mild COVID-19 (a few samples of this study predate the infection). Cell type and time point are not known.

The gene calls are TRBV6-1 and TRBJ1-1; the match to TRBD1 covers 9 bases. The CDR3 spans 14 residues. Trimming took 8 bases from V and 1 from J; bases not matched to a gene: 5. Germline V gene lookup returns CDR1 MNHNS and CDR2 SASEGT. CDR3 loop: CASDGQGTNTEAFF. CDR3 sequence (DNA): TGTGCCAGCGACGGACAGGGGACGAACACTGAAGCTTTCTTT.

The chain has TRBV12-3 or TRBV12-4 and TRBJ1-2, with D possibly being TRBD1 (5 bases). There are 12 residues in the CDR3. The ends were cut back, 8 bases at V and 4 bases at J, with 11 bases in the middle. CDR3 in amino acids: CASGAATYGYTF. The DNA of the CDR3 is TGTGCCAGCGGGGCCGCGACCTATGGCTACACCTTC.

CDR3 protein: CASSRLDNSPLHF. As DNA, the CDR3 is TGTGCCAGCAGTCGATTGGATAATTCACCCCTCCACTTT. This rearrangement joins TRBV6-2 or TRBV6-3 to TRBJ1-6; D is uncertain. The V end lost 5 bases, the J end lost 5 bases, and 7 bases lay between the germline ends. The CDR3 is 13 amino acids. The V gene's germline CDR1 is MNHEY and CDR2 SVGEGT.

In this sample, this clonotype turned up a few times. This chain links TRBV29-1 with TRBJ2-5, with D unclear. Germline V CDR1 and CDR2: SQVTM, ANQGSEA. This CDR3 region has 12 residues. V lost 4 bases, J lost 2 bases, and 8 bases lay in between. CDR3 DNA: TGCAGCGTTGGGGTGAGACAAGAGACCCAGTACTTC. Protein: CSVGVRQETQYF.

The DNA for the CDR3 is TGTGCCAGCAGCTTAACAGGGTCCCCCGGCACTGAAGCTTTCTTT. Encoded protein: CASSLTGSPGTEAFF. V gene TRBV7-8 combines with J gene TRBJ1-1; the D gene is possibly TRBD1 (6 bases). This CDR3 contains 15 residues. Germline V gene sequence: CDR1 SGHVS, CDR2 FQNEAQ. Trimming removed 2 bases at V and 4 bases at J, with 14 bases between.

V and J are TRBV20-1 and TRBJ2-2; D not resolved. The CDR3 length is 15 residues. Trimming took 0 bases from V and 0 from J, leaving 8 bases between them. Germline-derived CDR1 and CDR2 are DFQATT and SNEGSKA (reference sequence). The CDR3 region is CSARDLDSNTGELFF. CDR3 DNA sequence: TGCAGTGCTAGAGATCTGGATTCGAACACCGGGGAGCTGTTTTTT.

This clonotype has only a few counts. The V gene is TRBV29-1, the J gene TRBJ2-2, with 11 bases identical to TRBD2. Germline loops: CDR1 SQVTM, CDR2 ANQGSEA. The V gene end was trimmed by 6 bases and the J gene end by 2 bases; junction bases not matched to a gene: 2. The CDR3 runs 14 residues. DNA of the CDR3: TGCAGCGTCAGACTAGCGGGAAACACCGGGGAGCTGTTTTTT. This codes for CSVRLAGNTGELFF.

The chain employs TRBV14 and TRBJ2-7; 7 bases map to TRBD2. Germline CDR1 is SGHDN and CDR2 is FVKESK. CDR3 length: 17 amino acids. The V and J ends lost 3 bases and 5 bases, in that order; junction bases with no gene match: 16. The CDR3 sequence: CASSQRVYPGTIHEQYF. CDR3 DNA: TGTGCCAGCAGCCAGAGGGTGTACCCCGGGACTATACACGAGCAGTACTTC. Based on the CDR3 plus reference TRBV14 and TRBJ2-7, the full variable domain is EAGVTQFPSHSVIEKGQTVTLRCDPISGHDNLYWYRRVMGKEIKFLLHFVKESKQDESGMPNNRFLAERTGGTYSTLKVQPAELEDSGVYFCASSQRVYPGTIHEQYFGPGTRLTVT.

A few counts support this clonotype. This chain links TRBV24-1 with TRBJ1-5; unclear D gene. The germline V gene encodes CDR1 KGHDR and CDR2 SFDVKD. V was shortened by 4 bases and J by 3 bases, with 9 bases between the two germline ends. This CDR3 spans 14 amino acids. The CDR3, as DNA: TGTGCCACCAGTGAGCGCCGGTTCAATCAGCCCCAGCATTTT. Translating gives CATSERRFNQPQHF.

The table lists this clonotype with a few counts. This sequence joins TRBV27 and TRBJ2-7; D unresolved. The CDR3 is made up of 13 amino acids. Germline-derived CDR1 and CDR2 are MNHEY and SMNVEV (reference sequence). V lost 0 bases and J lost 4, with 7 bases in between. CDR3 nucleotides: TGTGCCAGCAGTTTATCGTTGGCATACGAGCAGTACTTC. Its translation is CASSLSLAYEQYF.

The J gene is TRBJ2-7, the V gene TRBV7-6, with D perhaps matching TRBD2 (6 bases). Germline values: CDR1 SGHVS, CDR2 FNYEAQ. CDR3 size: 15 residues. The germline V and J ends were trimmed by 0 bases and 3 bases, with 12 bases remaining between them. The CDR3 loop reads CASSLAPTGDYEQYF. The CDR3 DNA is TGTGCCAGCAGCTTAGCCCCTACGGGAGACTACGAGCAGTACTTC.

This clonotype occurred a few times. The chain links TRBV18 to TRBJ1-3; the match to TRBD1 covers 7 bases. From germline, CDR1 is KGHSH and CDR2 LQKENI. The CDR3 contains 15 residues. Trimming at V came to 6 bases and at J to 0 bases, leaving 5 bases not matched to a gene. The CDR3, as DNA: TGTGCCAGCTCCCTAGGGACAGCCTCTGGAAACACCATATATTTT. Its translation is CASSLGTASGNTIYF.

The gene calls are TRBV7-3 and TRBJ2-3; TRBD1 aligns across 7 bases. The CDR3 is 15 amino acids. After removal of 5 bases from V and 1 base from J, the junction contained 6 bases not matched to a gene. The germline CDR1 and CDR2 sequences are SGHTA and FQGTGA. The CDR3: CASSTDRVGTDTQYF. As DNA, the CDR3 is TGTGCCAGCAGCACCGACAGGGTCGGCACAGATACGCAGTATTTT.

The V gene is TRBV7-6, the J gene TRBJ2-3; D is unresolved. The V and J ends lost 0 bases and 5 bases respectively, with 15 bases between them. The CDR3 is 16 residues long. Germline V gene lookup returns CDR1 SGHVS and CDR2 FNYEAQ. The CDR3 region has the DNA TGTGCCAGCAGCTTAGCGAAAGGGCCTGTGGGAGATACGCAGTATTTT. As protein: CASSLAKGPVGDTQYF.

The rearrangement uses TRBV20-1 and TRBJ2-1; 8 bases are a match to TRBD2. The CDR3 length is 13 residues. The V gene's germline CDR1 is DFQATT and CDR2 SNEGSKA (reference sequence). CDR3 in amino acids: CSPKREPYNEQFF. The CDR3 nucleotides are TGCAGCCCCAAGCGGGAGCCCTACAATGAGCAGTTCTTC.

The chain combines TRBV4-3 with TRBJ1-1, with TRBD1 matching over 7 bases. Germline V gene sequence: CDR1 LGHNA, CDR2 YSLEER. Losses at the gene ends were 0 bases for V and 0 bases for J; bases not matched to a gene: 7. CDR3 length: 17 residues. CDR3 protein: CASSQDRNRGLNTEAFF. The CDR3 region has the DNA TGCGCCAGCAGCCAAGATCGAAACAGGGGATTGAACACTGAAGCTTTCTTT.

This clonotype has only a few counts. The chain employs TRBV9 and TRBJ2-1; 8 bases are shared with TRBD1. The CDR3 totals 13 residues. Germline loops: CDR1 SGDLS, CDR2 YYNGEE. The junction had 12 bases not matched to a gene; V was cut back by 6 bases and J by 13 bases. The CDR3 spells CASTSSLQGAQFF. CDR3 DNA sequence: TGTGCCAGCACCTCATCCCTCCAGGGGGCTCAGTTCTTC.

This chain connects TRBV24-1 to TRBJ2-7, with D unresolved. Germline values: CDR1 KGHDR, CDR2 SFDVKD. V was clipped by 6 bases and J by 4 bases, with 6 bases between them. There are 11 residues in the CDR3. The DNA for the CDR3 is TGTGCCACCAGTCATGCATACGAGCAGTACTTC. Translation gives CATSHAYEQYF.

This clonotype was counted at least ten times. The chain recombines TRBV4-2 with TRBJ2-3; TRBD2 matches at 10 bases. Germline V lookup: CDR1 LGHNA, CDR2 YNFKEQ. The length of the CDR3 is 15 residues. Trimming cost V 5 bases and J 5 bases; bases outside gene matches: 7. CDR3 sequence: CASSLGLAGEDTQYF. The CDR3 region has the DNA TGTGCCAGCAGCTTGGGGCTAGCGGGAGAAGATACGCAGTATTTT.

This clonotype was counted a few times. This sequence joins TRBV7-9 and TRBJ2-5; possible D gene TRBD1, 6 bases. This CDR3 contains 16 residues. Germline CDR1 is SEHNR and CDR2 is FQNEAQ (reference sequence). Trimming shortened V by 7 bases and J by 3 bases, and 21 bases separated the two germline ends. Here the CDR3 DNA reads TGTGCCAGCACCCTCTTCCTAGGGGGACCCGAAGAGACCCAGTACTTC. Translating it yields CASTLFLGGPEETQYF.

The J gene is TRBJ2-7, the V gene TRBV12-3 or TRBV12-4, with 7 bases aligning to TRBD2. The CDR3 is made up of 14 amino acids. V gave up 4 bases and J gave up 4 bases; unmatched junction bases: 7. CDR3 coding DNA: TGTGCCAGCAGTTCCGGGACTACCTCGTACGAGCAGTACTTC. Encoded protein: CASSSGTTSYEQYF.

This clonotype was picked up many times. This rearrangement joins TRBV7-9 to TRBJ1-3; unclear D gene. Germline assignment: CDR1 SEHNR and CDR2 FQNEAQ (reference sequence). The CDR3 has 17 amino acids. V lost 5 bases and J lost 3, with 20 bases in between. The chain's CDR3 is CASSRTPSPMDGNTIYF. CDR3 DNA: TGTGCCAGCAGCCGAACACCCTCTCCGATGGATGGAAACACCATATATTTT.